This paragraph covers one T cell receptor beta chain sequence. Its antigen remains unidentified. The repertoire was sequenced with immunoSEQ multiplex PCR; TCRdb's copy has only in-frame clones and lacks some. The profile shows 100,000 to 150,000 clones, approximately 92% of them singletons. This entry comes from a study of cytomegalovirus exposure and HLA in healthy donors. Findings of the study overall: The classifier, whose performance was assessed in both the original and validation cohorts, reportedly diagnosed cytomegalovirus status with high specificity and sensitivity. Later, an analysis found that TCR clusters from the first cohort tended to co-occur in the approximately 130 validation repertoires. The study designated 150 to 200 TCR beta chains cytomegalovirus-associated. Despite most TCR sequences being rare, some public TCRs occurred in many donors.

CDR1 SGHAT and CDR2 FQNNGV come from the germline V gene. The CDR3 contains 17 residues. The ends were cut back, 5 bases at V and 2 bases at J, with 20 bases in the middle. This clonotype was sampled from a woman under 30 in good health and CMV-seronegative. The material sequenced was PBMCs. The chain employs TRBV11-2 and TRBJ2-3; TRBD2 is a possible D gene (6 bases). In nucleotides, the CDR3 is TGTGCCAGCAGCCCCGGGACTGGGCGGGGTACCACAGATACGCAGTATTTT. This gives the protein CASSPGTGRGTTDTQYF.